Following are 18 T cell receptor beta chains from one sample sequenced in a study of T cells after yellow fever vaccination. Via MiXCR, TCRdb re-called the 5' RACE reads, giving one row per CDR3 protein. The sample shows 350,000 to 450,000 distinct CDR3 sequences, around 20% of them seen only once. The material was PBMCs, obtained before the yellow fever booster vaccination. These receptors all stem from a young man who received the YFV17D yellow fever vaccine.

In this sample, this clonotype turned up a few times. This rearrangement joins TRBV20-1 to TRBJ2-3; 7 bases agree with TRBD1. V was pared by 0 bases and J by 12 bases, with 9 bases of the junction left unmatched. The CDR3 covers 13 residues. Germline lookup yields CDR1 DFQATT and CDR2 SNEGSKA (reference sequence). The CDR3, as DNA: TGCAGTGCTAGAGATCTTAGGGACAGTATTCAGTATTTT. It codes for CSARDLRDSIQYF.

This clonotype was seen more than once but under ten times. CDR3 residues: CATRETGRGTEAFF. CDR3 DNA: TGTGCCACCAGGGAGACAGGACGGGGCACTGAAGCTTTCTTT. The chain combines TRBV15 with TRBJ1-1, with D perhaps matching TRBD1 (6 bases). This CDR3 spans 14 amino acids. CDR1 is LNHNV, CDR2 YYDKDF, per germline (reference sequence). Deletions cut 6 bases from V and 4 bases from J, with 15 bases between.

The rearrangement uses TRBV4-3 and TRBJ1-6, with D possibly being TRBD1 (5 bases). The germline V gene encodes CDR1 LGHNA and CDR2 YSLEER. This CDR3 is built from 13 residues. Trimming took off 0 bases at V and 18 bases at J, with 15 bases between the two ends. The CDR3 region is CASSQDRGDPYHF. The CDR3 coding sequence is TGCGCCAGCAGCCAAGATCGGGGGGACCCCTACCACTTT.

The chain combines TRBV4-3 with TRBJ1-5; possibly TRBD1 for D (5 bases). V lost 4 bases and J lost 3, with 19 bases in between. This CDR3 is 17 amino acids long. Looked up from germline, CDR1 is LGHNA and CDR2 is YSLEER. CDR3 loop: CASSPGIGGRNNQPQHF. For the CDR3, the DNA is TGCGCCAGCAGCCCGGGGATCGGGGGAAGGAACAATCAGCCCCAGCATTTT.

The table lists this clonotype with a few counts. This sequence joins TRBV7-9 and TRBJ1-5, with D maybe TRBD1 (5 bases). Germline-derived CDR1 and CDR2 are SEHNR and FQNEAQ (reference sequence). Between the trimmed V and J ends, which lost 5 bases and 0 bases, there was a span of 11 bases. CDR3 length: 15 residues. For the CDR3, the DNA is TGTGCCAGCAGCCGGACGGGGGATAGCAATCAGCCCCAGCATTTT. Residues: CASSRTGDSNQPQHF.

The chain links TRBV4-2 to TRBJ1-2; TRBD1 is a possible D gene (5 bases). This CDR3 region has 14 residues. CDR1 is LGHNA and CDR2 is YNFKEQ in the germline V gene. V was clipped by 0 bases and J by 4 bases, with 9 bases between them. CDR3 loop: CASSQDYGAYGYTF. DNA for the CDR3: TGTGCCAGCAGCCAAGATTACGGGGCCTATGGCTACACCTTC.

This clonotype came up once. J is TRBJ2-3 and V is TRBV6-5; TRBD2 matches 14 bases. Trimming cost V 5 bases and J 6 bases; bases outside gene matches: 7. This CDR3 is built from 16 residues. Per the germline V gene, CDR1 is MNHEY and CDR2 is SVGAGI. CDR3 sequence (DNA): TGTGCCAGCAGTCCCAGGACTAGCGGGGGGTTGGATACGCAGTATTTT. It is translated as CASSPRTSGGLDTQYF.

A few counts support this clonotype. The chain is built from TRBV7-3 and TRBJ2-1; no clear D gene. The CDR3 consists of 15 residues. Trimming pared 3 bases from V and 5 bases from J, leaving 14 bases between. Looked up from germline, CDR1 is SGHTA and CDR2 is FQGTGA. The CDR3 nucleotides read TGTGCCAGCAGCTTTTTGTTAGGACCTAACAATGAGCAGTTCTTC. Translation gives CASSFLLGPNNEQFF.

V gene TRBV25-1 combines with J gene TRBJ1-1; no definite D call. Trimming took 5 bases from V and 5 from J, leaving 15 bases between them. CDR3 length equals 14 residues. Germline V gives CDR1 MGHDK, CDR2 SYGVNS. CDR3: CASSSALPKTEAFF. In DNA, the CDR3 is TGTGCCAGCAGTTCCGCCTTACCGAAAACTGAAGCTTTCTTT.

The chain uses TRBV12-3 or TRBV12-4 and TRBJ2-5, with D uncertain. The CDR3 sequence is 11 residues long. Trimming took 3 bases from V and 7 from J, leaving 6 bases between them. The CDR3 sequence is CASSLQATQYF. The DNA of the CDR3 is TGTGCCAGCAGTTTGCAGGCGACCCAGTACTTC.

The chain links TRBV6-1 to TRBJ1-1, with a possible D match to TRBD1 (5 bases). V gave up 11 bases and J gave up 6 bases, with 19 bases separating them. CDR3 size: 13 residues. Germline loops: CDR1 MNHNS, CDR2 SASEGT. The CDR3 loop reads CASRQTAGAEAFF. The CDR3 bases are TGTGCCTCGAGGCAGACAGCGGGCGCTGAAGCTTTCTTT.

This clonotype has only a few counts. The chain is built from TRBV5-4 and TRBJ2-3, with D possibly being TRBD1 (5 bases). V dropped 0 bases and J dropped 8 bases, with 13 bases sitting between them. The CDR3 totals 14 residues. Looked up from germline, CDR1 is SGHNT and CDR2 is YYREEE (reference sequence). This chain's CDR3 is CASSLGRVEFTQYF. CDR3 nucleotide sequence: TGTGCCAGCAGCTTGGGCAGGGTGGAGTTTACGCAGTATTTT.

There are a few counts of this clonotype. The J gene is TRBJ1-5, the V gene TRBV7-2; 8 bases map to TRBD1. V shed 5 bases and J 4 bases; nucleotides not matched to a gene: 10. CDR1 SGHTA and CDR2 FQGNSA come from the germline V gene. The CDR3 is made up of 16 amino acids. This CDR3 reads CASSPAGYRGNQPQHF. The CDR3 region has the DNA TGTGCCAGCAGCCCCGCGGGGTACAGGGGGAATCAGCCCCAGCATTTT.

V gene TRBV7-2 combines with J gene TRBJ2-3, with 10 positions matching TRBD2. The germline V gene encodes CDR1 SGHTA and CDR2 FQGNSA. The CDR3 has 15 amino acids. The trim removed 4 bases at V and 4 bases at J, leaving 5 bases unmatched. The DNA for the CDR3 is TGTGCCAGCAGCTCCCTAGGGACTAGCGCAGATACGCAGTATTTT. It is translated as CASSSLGTSADTQYF.

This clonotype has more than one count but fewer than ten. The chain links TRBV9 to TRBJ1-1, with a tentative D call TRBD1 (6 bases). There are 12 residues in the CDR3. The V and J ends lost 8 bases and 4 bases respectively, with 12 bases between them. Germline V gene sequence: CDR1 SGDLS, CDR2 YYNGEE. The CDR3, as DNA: TGTGCCAGTTCGGGGGGGGCCACTGAAGCTTTCTTT. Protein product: CASSGGATEAFF.

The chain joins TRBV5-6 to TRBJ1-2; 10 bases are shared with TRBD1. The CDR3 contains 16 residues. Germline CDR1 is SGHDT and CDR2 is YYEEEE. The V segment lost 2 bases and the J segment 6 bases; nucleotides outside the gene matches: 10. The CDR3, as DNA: TGTGCCAGCAGCTTTAAGACAGGGGGCGCGGTGGATGGCTACACCTTC. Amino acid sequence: CASSFKTGGAVDGYTF.

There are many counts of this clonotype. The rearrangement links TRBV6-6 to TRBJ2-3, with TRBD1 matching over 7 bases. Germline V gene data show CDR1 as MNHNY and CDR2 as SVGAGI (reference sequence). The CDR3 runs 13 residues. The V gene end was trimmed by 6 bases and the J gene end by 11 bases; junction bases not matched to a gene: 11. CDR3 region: CASRRGTEDLQYF. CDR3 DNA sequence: TGTGCCAGCAGACGAGGGACAGAGGACTTGCAGTATTTT.

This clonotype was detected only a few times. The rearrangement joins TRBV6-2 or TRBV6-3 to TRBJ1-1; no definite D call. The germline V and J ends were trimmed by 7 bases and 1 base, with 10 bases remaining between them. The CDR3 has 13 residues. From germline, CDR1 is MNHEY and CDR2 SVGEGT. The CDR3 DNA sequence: TGTGCCAGCATGGACTCGAGGAACACTGAAGCTTTCTTT. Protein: CASMDSRNTEAFF.